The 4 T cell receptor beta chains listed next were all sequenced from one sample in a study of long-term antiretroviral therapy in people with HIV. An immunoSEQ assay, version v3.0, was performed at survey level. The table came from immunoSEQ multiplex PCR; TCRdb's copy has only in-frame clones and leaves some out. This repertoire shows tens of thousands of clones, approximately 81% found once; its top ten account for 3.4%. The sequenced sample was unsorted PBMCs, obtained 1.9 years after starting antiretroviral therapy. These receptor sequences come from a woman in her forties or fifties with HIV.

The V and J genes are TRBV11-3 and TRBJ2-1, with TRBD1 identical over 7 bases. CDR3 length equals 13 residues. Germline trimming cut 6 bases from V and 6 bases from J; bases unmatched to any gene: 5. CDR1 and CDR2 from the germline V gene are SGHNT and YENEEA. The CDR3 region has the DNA TGTGCCAGCAGTCCTAACAGGGGCAATGAGCAGTTCTTC. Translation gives CASSPNRGNEQFF.

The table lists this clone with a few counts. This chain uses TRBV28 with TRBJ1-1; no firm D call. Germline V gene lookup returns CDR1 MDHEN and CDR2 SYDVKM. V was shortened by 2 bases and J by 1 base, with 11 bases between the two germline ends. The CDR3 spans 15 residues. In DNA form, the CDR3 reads TGTGCCAGCAGTTTAAGAGTAGGAGGGAACACTGAAGCTTTCTTT. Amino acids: CASSLRVGGNTEAFF.

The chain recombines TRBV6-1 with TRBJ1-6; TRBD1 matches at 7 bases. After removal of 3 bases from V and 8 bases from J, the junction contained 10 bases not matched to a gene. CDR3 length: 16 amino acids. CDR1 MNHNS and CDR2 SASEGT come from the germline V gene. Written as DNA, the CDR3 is TGTGCCAGCAGTGAGACAGGGCCCTTCCTTCATTCACCCCTCCACTTT. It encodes CASSETGPFLHSPLHF.

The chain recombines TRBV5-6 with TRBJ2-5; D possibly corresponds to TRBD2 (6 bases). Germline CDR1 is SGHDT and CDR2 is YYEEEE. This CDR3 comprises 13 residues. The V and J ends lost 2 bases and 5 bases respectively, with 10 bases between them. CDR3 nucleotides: TGTGCCAGCAGCTTCGTGGCGGGGGAGACCCAGTACTTC. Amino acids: CASSFVAGETQYF.